This TCR beta chain is drawn from a study of blood T cell repertoires in COVID-19. Study at large: The United States, Italy and Spain supplied acute and convalescent COVID-19 samples. Sample material is recorded as cDNA or gDNA derived from T cells, B-cell-depleted T cells, or PBMCs.

The CDR3 is 17 amino acids. The J segment lost 4 bases and the V segment lost 1 base, leaving 10 bases of the junction unmatched. CDR1 and CDR2 (germline): MGHRA, YSYEKL. As processed by the authors: The assay estimated nucleated cells by amplifying reference gene primers. Repertoires were generated with immunoSEQ multiplex PCR, while TCRdb's copy carries only in-frame clones and drops some. V and J calls and clone size follow that table, whereas D and trimming were derived from the DNA. The data show 88,000 or so clones, with about nine tenths seen just once and roughly 2% held by the top ten. The origin of this receptor is a man aged 45-65 years with acute or convalescent COVID-19. Sequencing input: peripheral blood. The chain recombines TRBV4-1 with TRBJ1-2; 9 bases align to TRBD1. CDR3 region: CASSQGARTGATYGYTF. DNA of the CDR3: TGCGCCAGCAGCCAAGGGGCTCGGACAGGGGCGACCTATGGCTACACCTTC.